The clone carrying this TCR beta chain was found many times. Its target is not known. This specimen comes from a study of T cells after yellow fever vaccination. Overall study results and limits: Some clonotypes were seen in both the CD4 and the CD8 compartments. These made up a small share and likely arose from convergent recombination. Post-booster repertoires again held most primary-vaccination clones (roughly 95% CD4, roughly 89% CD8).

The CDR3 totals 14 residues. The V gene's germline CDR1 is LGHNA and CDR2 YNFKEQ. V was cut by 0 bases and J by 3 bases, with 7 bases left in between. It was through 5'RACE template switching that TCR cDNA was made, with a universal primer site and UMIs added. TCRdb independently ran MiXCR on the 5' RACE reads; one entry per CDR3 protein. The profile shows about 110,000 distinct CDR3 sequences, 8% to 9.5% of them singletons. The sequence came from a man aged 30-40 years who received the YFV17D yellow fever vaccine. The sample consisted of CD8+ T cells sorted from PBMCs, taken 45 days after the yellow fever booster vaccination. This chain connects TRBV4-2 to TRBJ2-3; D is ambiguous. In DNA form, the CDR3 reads TGTGCCAGCAGCCAAGATTGGACGACAGATACGCAGTATTTT. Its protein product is CASSQDWTTDTQYF.